This is a list of T cell receptor beta chains from one sample in a study of human T cells and chemical hapten exposure. TCRdb re-analysed the RACE reads in MiXCR, keeping a single row per CDR3 protein. The top ten hold around 6% of the sample, which has about 380,000 distinct CDR3 sequences, about 6.9% seen once. Sequencing used whole blood, obtained in connection with sensitization to the hapten diphenylcyclopropenone (DPC). The receptors come from a woman between 18 and 29 years old with alopecia areata. Some clones in this sample may be carry-over from other donors' samples. CDR3s include the opening cysteine and the closing phenylalanine or tryptophan. The D gene is left open where the match is weak.

V,D,J,CDR3
TRBV29-1,-,TRBJ1-2,CSVVPGDYGYTF
TRBV7-2,-,TRBJ2-2,CASSPPAGGIGELFF
TRBV5-1,TRBD2,TRBJ2-3,CASSRGGNADTQYF
TRBV4-3,-,TRBJ2-2,CASSQGGTTDNTGELFF
TRBV6-5,-,TRBJ1-4,CASSYGFQGSKLFF
TRBV28,TRBD1,TRBJ2-7,CASSFSGQGLNSYEQYF
TRBV2,TRBD1,TRBJ1-2,CASSEIRLGGIDTF
TRBV6-1,TRBD1,TRBJ2-3,CASSDRGPTDTQYF
TRBV12-3/TRBV12-4,-,TRBJ1-5,CASSTMRELQHF
TRBV3-1,-,TRBJ1-3,CASSLRLGNTIYF
TRBV18,-,TRBJ1-2,CASSPTPREAYGYTF
TRBV20-1,-,TRBJ2-3,CSAHQPPTDTQYF
TRBV14,-,TRBJ2-7,CASSSYTGREQYF
TRBV6-2/TRBV6-3,-,TRBJ2-2,CASITLNTGELFF
TRBV18,TRBD1,TRBJ1-2,CASSPTSGQGSHHGYTF
TRBV5-1,TRBD2,TRBJ2-1,CASEAGLAYNEQFF
TRBV15,TRBD1,TRBJ2-7,CATSSAGGFYEQYF
TRBV19,TRBD2,TRBJ2-3,CASRTSGGTDTQYF
TRBV5-1,TRBD1,TRBJ1-1,CASSTTGGGTEAFF
TRBV20-1,TRBD1,TRBJ1-1,CSAREGTGTLNTEAFF
TRBV6-5,TRBD1,TRBJ1-5,CASSTTGGNQPQHF
TRBV20-1,-,TRBJ1-5,CSARPGSFNQPQHF
TRBV18,-,TRBJ2-1,CASSPQTNEQFF
TRBV5-1,TRBD1,TRBJ2-5,CASSLRSTGNVETQYF
TRBV5-6,TRBD1,TRBJ1-2,CASSRQGSYGYTF
TRBV29-1,-,TRBJ1-1,CSVGGLMNTEAFF
TRBV9,-,TRBJ2-3,CASSFNPQRRSTDTQYF
TRBV6-5,TRBD1,TRBJ2-7,CASRRGTGSSYEQYF
TRBV7-9,TRBD1,TRBJ2-5,CASTQGTGASESETQYF
TRBV28,TRBD1,TRBJ1-2,CASSLTGGNGYTF
TRBV12-3/TRBV12-4,-,TRBJ2-1,CASSSRGINEQFF
TRBV18,TRBD1,TRBJ1-1,CASSPRTGVGVDQVNTEAFF
TRBV4-3,TRBD1,TRBJ2-3,CASSQRQGVGDTQYF
TRBV7-2,-,TRBJ2-5,CASSLVSDRETQYF
TRBV7-3,-,TRBJ2-1,CASRTPGHNEQFF
TRBV7-2,TRBD1,TRBJ1-6,CASSPGQGYSPLHF
TRBV24-1,TRBD2,TRBJ2-3,CATSLAGTDTQYF
TRBV6-5,TRBD1,TRBJ2-7,CASTDRGTYEQYF
TRBV7-2,-,TRBJ1-1,CASSFNHRITEAFF
TRBV5-5,-,TRBJ2-7,CASSPGTYLSYEQYF
TRBV13,-,TRBJ2-2,CASSLRQNTGELFF
TRBV7-9,-,TRBJ1-3,CASSLRQSRKSGNTIYF
TRBV25-1,-,TRBJ2-3,CATFTDRKSTDTQYF
TRBV11-2,-,TRBJ1-1,CASSPRNRGSGITEAFF
TRBV18,-,TRBJ1-1,CASSPGGSNTEAFF
TRBV6-2/TRBV6-3,-,TRBJ2-7,CASSLLTPYEQYF
TRBV9,-,TRBJ2-3,CASSVRGTPRDTQYF
TRBV20-1,-,TRBJ1-5,CSARGGRRDQPQHF
TRBV19,-,TRBJ1-5,CATSPGGNQPQHF
TRBV4-3,-,TRBJ2-7,CASSQDYQFWAYEQYF
TRBV4-2,TRBD1,TRBJ2-7,CASSFGTAYEQYF
TRBV5-4,-,TRBJ2-7,CASSGGTPSSYEQYF
TRBV7-9,-,TRBJ2-7,CASSLGAGTSNYEQYF
TRBV5-1,-,TRBJ2-5,CASSFLGGSSPETQYF
TRBV28,-,TRBJ1-5,CASSPGWGNQPQHF
TRBV12-3/TRBV12-4,-,TRBJ1-2,CASSFLRGGYTF
TRBV4-3,-,TRBJ2-3,CASSQVNEGTDTQYF
TRBV28,-,TRBJ1-2,CAEGSDYGYTF